Here is one T cell receptor (beta chain) with its context. The clone's antigen remains unknown. No per-base quality is available; no much larger clone lies one base away. A MiSeq instrument was used for deep resolution sequencing, which targeted depths ranging from 1 in 1 million up to 1 in 200,000 T cells, with coverage averaging 10x for each clonotype. TCR beta libraries were generated with the immunoSEQ hsTCRB Kit. In the paper's pipeline: ImmunoSEQ Data Assistant and ImmunoSEQ Analyzer were used for data analysis, and V, D and J genes were assigned according to IMGT definitions. Clonality was computed as one minus normalized Shannon entropy of productive rearrangement frequencies, ranging from 0 to 1. Only overrepresented clonotypes making up at least 0.05% of each patient's repertoire were included in the public clonotype analysis. Thirteen age-matched healthy donor repertoires from immuneACCESS were used as controls for clonality. TCRdb provides this immuneACCESS table in a form limited to in-frame rearrangements. Some clones are lacking; in checked studies, under half of them reflect an unresolved V gene, and why the rest are absent is not known. The D gene and trimming were derived from the DNA, and the V and J assignments and clone size from that table. Present in this sample are roughly 300,000 clones, around 76% of which were seen just once. About 5.7% of the sample rests with the top ten.

Interpreted using the paper, the time point label stands for: progressive disease on ibrutinib. For TCR beta library preparation, roughly 2 micrograms of genomic DNA were extracted from the cryopreserved PBMCs. Longitudinal blood samples from CLL patients on ibrutinib monotherapy were analyzed using high-throughput TCR beta sequencing. The patients were enrolled in a single-center, open-label phase 2 trial of ibrutinib monotherapy. This record belongs to a study of cytotoxic CD8 clonotypes in ibrutinib-treated CLL (dated by TCRdb to about 2021). A note on the overall study: In this cohort, around 15 patients were treatment-naive and ten to eleven were relapsed/refractory, while approximately 18 had unmutated IGHV. Partial responses were observed in about 25 patients and complete responses in 2; after a median follow-up of about 69 months, remission was maintained in approximately 15 patients and progression was observed in approximately 12. Longitudinal samples were available for about 30% of the roughly 90 trial participants. On average, each sample yielded hundreds of thousands of productive templates and tens of thousands of productive rearrangements. Cryopreserved peripheral blood mononuclear cells were obtained before treatment, at response, and at either sustained remission or disease progression. Samples at response were collected after a median of around twelve months of treatment, with a range of about 6 to 36 months. Every remission and progressive disease sample was obtained while ibrutinib was still being received by the patients. Paper-wide results and their limitations: Lymph node repertoires were not examined, and the timing of sampling was not matched between patients in sustained remission and those whose disease progressed. Baseline clonality was found to be higher than that of age-matched healthy donors and was strongly correlated with circulating CD8+ T-cell counts. An increase in clonality was observed at ibrutinib response, with clonality remaining stable during sustained remission and falling back toward baseline at progression. Public clonotypes were rare and either shrank or stayed stable during treatment, and the rise in clonality at ibrutinib response reflected expansion of private clonotypes.

The trim is 3 bases for V and 6 bases for J, with a gap of 12 bases between the germline ends. The CDR3 has 15 amino acids, counting the end cysteine and phenylalanine. Only CDR3 DNA is held: 45 bases, read in frame from base 1. According to the germline V gene, CDR1 reads MNHNS and CDR2 reads SASEGT. The origin of this receptor is a human donor with chronic lymphocytic leukemia. The sequencing here drew on PBMCs, taken at disease progression, from a patient treated with ibrutinib. The receptor chain draws on TRBV6-1 and TRBJ1-6; no D gene can be assigned with confidence. The DNA sequence is as follows: TGTGCCAGCAGTGAGCGCAGGTTCGGTAATTCACCCCTCCACTTT. This encodes CASSERRFGNSPLHF.